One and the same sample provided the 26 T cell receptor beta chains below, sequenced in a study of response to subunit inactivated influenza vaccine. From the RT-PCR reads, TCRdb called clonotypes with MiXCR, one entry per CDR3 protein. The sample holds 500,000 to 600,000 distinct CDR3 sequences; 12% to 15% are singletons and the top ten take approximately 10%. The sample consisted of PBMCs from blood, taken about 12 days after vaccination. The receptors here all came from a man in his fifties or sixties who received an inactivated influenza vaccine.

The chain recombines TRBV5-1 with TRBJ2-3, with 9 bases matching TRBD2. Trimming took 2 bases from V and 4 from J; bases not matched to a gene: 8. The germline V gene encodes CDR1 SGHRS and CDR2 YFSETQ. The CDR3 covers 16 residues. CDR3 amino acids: CASSFAGGLISDTQYF. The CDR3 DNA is TGCGCCAGCAGCTTTGCGGGGGGGCTGATCTCAGATACGCAGTATTTT.

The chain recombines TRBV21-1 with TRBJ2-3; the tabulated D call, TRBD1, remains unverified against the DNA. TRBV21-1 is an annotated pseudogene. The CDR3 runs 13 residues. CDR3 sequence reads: CASSKRGTTLQYF. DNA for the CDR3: TGTGCCAGCAGCAAAAGGGGGACGACGCTCCAGTATTTT.

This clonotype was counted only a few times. Written as DNA, the CDR3 is TGCAGTGCTAGAGATGGCGGGGCGGCGCAAGAGACCCAGTACTTC. This gives the protein CSARDGGAAQETQYF. This chain uses TRBV20-1 with TRBJ2-5; TRBD2 might be the D (6 bases). The CDR3 sequence is 15 residues long. V shed 0 bases and J shed 2 bases, with 13 bases lying between them. The germline CDR1 and CDR2 sequences are DFQATT and SNEGSKA (reference sequence).

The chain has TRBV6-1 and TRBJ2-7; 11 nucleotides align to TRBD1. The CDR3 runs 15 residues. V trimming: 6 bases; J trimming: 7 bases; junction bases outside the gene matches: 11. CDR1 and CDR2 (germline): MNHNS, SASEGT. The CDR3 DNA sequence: TGTGCCAGCAGCTTCAACGGACAGGGGGCGGGGGAGCAGTACTTC. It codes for CASSFNGQGAGEQYF.

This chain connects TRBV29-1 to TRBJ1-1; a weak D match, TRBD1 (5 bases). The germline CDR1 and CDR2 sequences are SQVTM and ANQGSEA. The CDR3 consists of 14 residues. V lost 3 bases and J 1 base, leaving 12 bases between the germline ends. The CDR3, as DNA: TGCAGCGTTGAGAAACAGGTATGGAACACTGAAGCTTTCTTT. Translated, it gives CSVEKQVWNTEAFF.

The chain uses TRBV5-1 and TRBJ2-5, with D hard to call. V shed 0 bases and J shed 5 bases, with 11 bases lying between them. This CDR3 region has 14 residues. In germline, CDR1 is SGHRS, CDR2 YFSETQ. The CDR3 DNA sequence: TGCGCCAGCAGCTTGGAGCCGGGTGGCGAGACCCAGTACTTC. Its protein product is CASSLEPGGETQYF.

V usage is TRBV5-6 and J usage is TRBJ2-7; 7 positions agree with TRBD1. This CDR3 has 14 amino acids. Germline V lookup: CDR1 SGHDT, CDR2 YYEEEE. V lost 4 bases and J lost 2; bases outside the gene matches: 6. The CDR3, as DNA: TGTGCCAGCAGCATGACAGGGATCCCCTACGAGCAGTACTTC. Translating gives CASSMTGIPYEQYF.

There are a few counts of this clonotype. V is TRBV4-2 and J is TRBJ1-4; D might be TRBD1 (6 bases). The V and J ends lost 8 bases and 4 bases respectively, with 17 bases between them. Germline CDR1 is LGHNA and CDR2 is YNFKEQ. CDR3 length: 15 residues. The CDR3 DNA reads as TGTGCCAGCCAACTCCAACAGGGTAATAATGAAAAACTGTTTTTT. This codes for CASQLQQGNNEKLFF.

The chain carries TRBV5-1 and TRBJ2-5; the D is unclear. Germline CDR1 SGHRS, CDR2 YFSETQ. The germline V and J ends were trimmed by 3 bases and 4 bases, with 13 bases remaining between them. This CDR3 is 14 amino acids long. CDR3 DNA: TGCGCCAGCAGCTCGAAGCCAATCGGAGAGACCCAGTACTTC. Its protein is CASSSKPIGETQYF.

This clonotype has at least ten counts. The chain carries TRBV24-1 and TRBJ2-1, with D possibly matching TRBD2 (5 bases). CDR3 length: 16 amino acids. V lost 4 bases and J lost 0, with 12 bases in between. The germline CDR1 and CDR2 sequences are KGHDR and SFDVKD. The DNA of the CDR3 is TGTGCCACCAGTGACTCGGACTGGAGCTCCTACAATGAGCAGTTCTTC. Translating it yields CATSDSDWSSYNEQFF.

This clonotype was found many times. The CDR3 DNA reads TGTGCCAGCAGTTTCGCGGACAGGGACAATGAGCAGTTCTTC. This sequence encodes CASSFADRDNEQFF. The V call is TRBV12-3 or TRBV12-4, the J call TRBJ2-1; 8 nucleotides agree with TRBD1. Unmatched junction bases numbered 3, after V lost 3 bases and J lost 5 bases. CDR3 size: 14 residues.

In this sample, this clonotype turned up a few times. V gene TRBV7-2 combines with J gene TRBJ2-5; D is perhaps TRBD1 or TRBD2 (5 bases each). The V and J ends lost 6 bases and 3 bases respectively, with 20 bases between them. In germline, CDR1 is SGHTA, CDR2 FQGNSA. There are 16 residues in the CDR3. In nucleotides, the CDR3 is TGTGCCAGCAGGCGTGACCGGGACCCTAGGAAAGAGACCCAGTACTTC. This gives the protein CASRRDRDPRKETQYF.

For the CDR3, the DNA is TGTGCCAGCAGTGGCGGAATCTTACGGGGCGAGCAGTACTTC. Its protein product is CASSGGILRGEQYF. J is TRBJ2-7 and V is TRBV6-2 or TRBV6-3; tentative D call: TRBD2 (5 bases). CDR1 and CDR2 (germline): MNHEY, SVGEGT. The V and J ends lost 5 bases and 6 bases respectively, with 17 bases between them. The CDR3 contains 14 residues.

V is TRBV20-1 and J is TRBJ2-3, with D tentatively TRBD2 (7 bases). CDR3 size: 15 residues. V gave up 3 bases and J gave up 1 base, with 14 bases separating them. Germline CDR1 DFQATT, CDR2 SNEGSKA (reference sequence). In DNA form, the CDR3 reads TGCAGTGCTAGTTCCGGCGGGGGCCGCACAGATACGCAGTATTTT. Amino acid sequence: CSASSGGGRTDTQYF.

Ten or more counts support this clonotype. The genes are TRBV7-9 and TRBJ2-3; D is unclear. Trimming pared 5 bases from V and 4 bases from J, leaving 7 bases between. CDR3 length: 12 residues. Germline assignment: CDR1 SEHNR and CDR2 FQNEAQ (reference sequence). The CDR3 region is CASSLFSDTQYF. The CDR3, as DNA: TGTGCCAGCAGCCTCTTTTCAGATACGCAGTATTTT.

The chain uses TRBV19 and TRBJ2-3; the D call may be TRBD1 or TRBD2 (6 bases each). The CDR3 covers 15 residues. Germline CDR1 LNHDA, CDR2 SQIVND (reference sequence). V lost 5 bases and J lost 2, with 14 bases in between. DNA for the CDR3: TGTGCCAGTAGTTCCGGGGGCGCAACCACAGATACGCAGTATTTT. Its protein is CASSSGGATTDTQYF.

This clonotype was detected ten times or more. CDR3 sequence (DNA): TGTGCCAGCAGCTTACTATTAGCGGGAGGATTGGACGAGCAGTACTTC. Translation gives CASSLLLAGGLDEQYF. V and J are TRBV5-6 and TRBJ2-7; 10 nucleotides align to TRBD2. From germline, CDR1 is SGHDT and CDR2 YYEEEE. V shed 2 bases and J 5 bases; nucleotides not matched to a gene: 10. The CDR3 has 16 residues.

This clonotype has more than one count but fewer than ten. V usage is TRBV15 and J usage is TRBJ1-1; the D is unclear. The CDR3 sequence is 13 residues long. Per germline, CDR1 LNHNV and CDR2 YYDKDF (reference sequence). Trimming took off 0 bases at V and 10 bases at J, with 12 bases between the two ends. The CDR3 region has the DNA TGTGCCACCAGCAGAGATACCTCCCCGACAGCTTTCTTT. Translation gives CATSRDTSPTAFF.

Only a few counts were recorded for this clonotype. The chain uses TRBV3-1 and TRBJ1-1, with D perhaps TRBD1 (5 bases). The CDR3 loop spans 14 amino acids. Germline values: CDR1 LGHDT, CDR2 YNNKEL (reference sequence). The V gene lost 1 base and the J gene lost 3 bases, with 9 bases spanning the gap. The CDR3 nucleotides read TGTGCCAGCAGCCAAGTCTCGGGGGACACTGAAGCTTTCTTT. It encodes CASSQVSGDTEAFF.

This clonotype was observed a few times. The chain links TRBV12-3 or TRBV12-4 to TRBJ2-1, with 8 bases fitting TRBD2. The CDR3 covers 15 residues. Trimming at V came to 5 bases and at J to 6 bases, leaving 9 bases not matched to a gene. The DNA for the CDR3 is TGTGCCAGCAGTCCACCCGGGACTAGGTTCAATGAGCAGTTCTTC. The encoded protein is CASSPPGTRFNEQFF.

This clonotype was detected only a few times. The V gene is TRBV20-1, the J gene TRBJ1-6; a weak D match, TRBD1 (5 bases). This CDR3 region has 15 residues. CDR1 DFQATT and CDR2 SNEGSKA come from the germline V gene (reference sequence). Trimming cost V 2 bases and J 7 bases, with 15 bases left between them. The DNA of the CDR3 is TGCAGTGCTAGACAAGAGGGGTCAAGAAATTCACCCCTCCACTTT. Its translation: CSARQEGSRNSPLHF.

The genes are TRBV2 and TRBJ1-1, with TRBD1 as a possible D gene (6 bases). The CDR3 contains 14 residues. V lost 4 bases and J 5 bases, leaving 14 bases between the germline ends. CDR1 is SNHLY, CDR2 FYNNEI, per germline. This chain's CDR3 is CASSAPTGRTEAFF. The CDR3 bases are TGTGCCAGCAGTGCTCCAACAGGGCGTACTGAAGCTTTCTTT.

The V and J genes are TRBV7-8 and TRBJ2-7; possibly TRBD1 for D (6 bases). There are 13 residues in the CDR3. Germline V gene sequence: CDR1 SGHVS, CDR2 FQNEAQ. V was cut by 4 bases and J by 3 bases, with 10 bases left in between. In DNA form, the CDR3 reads TGTGCCAGCAGCTACAGGGTATTCTACGAGCAGTACTTC. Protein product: CASSYRVFYEQYF.

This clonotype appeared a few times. CDR3: CASSLGAGTEQYF. The CDR3 DNA reads TGCGCCAGCAGCCTCGGCGCGGGAACCGAGCAGTACTTC. V is TRBV4-3 and J is TRBJ2-7; D is perhaps TRBD2 (6 bases). The CDR3 sequence is 13 residues long. Germline values: CDR1 LGHNA, CDR2 YSLEER. Trimming took off 4 bases at V and 6 bases at J, with 13 bases between the two ends.

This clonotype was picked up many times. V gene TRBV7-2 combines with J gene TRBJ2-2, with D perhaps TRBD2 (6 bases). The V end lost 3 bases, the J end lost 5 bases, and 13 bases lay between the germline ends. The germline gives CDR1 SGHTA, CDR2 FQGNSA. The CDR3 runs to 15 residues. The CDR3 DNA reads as TGTGCCAGCAGCTTGGTCGGGAGCGGTACCGGGGAGCTGTTTTTT. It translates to CASSLVGSGTGELFF.

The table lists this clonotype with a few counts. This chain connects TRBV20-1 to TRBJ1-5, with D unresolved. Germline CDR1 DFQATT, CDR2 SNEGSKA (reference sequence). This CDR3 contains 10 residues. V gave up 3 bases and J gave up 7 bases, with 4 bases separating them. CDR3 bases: TGCAGTGCTAGTTTACAGCCCCAGCATTTT. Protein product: CSASLQPQHF.